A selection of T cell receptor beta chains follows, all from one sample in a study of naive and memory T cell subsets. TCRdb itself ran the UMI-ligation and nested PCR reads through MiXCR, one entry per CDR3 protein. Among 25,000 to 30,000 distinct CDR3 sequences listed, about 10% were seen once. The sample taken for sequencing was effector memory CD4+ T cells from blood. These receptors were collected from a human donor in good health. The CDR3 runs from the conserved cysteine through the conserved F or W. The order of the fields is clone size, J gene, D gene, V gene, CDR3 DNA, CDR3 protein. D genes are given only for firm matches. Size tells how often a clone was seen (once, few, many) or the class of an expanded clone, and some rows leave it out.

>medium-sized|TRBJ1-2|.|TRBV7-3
TGTGCCAGCAGCCCAGACCCTAACTATGGCTACACCTTC
CASSPDPNYGYTF
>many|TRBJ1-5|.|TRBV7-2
TGTGCCAGCAGCTTAGCGCCCGATCAGCCCCAGCATTTT
CASSLAPDQPQHF
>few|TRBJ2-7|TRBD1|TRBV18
TGTGCCAGCTCACAGGACAGGGGAAGGCTGGGGAACGAGCAGTACTTC
CASSQDRGRLGNEQYF
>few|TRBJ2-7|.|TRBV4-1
TGCGCCAGCAGTCACTATGACAGGCCCTACGAGCAGTACTTC
CASSHYDRPYEQYF
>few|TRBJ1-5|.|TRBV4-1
TGCGCCAGCAGCCAAGATGGCGGGATAGGGAATCAGCCCCAGCATTTT
CASSQDGGIGNQPQHF
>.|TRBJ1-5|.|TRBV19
TGTGCCAGTAGCGCGACAGAACGCAATCAGCCCCAGCATTTT
CASSATERNQPQHF
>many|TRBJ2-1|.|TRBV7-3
TGTGCCAGCAGCTTAAACCCTCCGACTGGGCTAGCAAACCAAAGCCCCCGAGTTAATGAGCAGTTCTTC
CASSLNPPTGLANQSPRVNEQFF
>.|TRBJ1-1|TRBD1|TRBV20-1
TGCAGTGCTACGCCGGGACAGGATGCTTTCTTT
CSATPGQDAFF
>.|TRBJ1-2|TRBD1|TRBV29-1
TGCAGCGTTGACCCCCGGACAGGAAGCGGCTACACCTTC
CSVDPRTGSGYTF
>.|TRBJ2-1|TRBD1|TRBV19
TGTGCCAGTGGGGTGGGAAGACAGGGGTCCAATGAGCAGTTCTTC
CASGVGRQGSNEQFF
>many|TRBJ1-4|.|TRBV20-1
TGCAGTGCTATCAGATCAACTAATGAAAAACTGTTTTTT
CSAIRSTNEKLFF
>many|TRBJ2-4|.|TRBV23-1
TGCGCCAGCAGTCGCTCGGACAGACCCAATCGACTAGCCAAAAACATTCAGTACTTC
CASSRSDRPNRLAKNIQYF
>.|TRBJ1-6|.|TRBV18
TGTGCCAGCTCGCGGGACAAGACGAATTCACCCCTCCACTTT
CASSRDKTNSPLHF
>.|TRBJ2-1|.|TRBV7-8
TGTGCCAGCAGCATAACAGGGCTCGAGCAGTTCTTC
CASSITGLEQFF
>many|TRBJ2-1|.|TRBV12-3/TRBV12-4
TGTGCCAGCAGTCCAAGGGCAAATGAGCAGTTCTTC
CASSPRANEQFF
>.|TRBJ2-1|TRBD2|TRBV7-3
TGTGCCAGCAGCTTTTCCGGGAGGGTTCAACGGGATGAGCAGTTCTTC
CASSFSGRVQRDEQFF
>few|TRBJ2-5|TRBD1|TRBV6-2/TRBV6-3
TGTGCCAGCAGCCCGGGACAGGGGGTTGTTGAGACCCAGTACTTC
CASSPGQGVVETQYF
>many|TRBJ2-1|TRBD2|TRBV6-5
TGTGCCAGCAGTAGGGAGGGAGGGAGCACCCAGAGGTATGAGCAGTTCTTC
CASSREGGSTQRYEQFF
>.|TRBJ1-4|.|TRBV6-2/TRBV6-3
TGTGCCAGCAGTTCTCCAGCAACTAATGAAAAACTGTTTTTT
CASSSPATNEKLFF
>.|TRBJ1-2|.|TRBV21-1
TGTGCCAGCAACTCGTCCCAGGAGGTCAGCTACACCTTC
CASNSSQEVSYTF
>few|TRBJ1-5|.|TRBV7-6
TGTGCCAGCAGCTCAGGGTTGGGAGCGAATCAGCCCCAGCATTTT
CASSSGLGANQPQHF
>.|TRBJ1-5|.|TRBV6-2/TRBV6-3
TGTGCCAGCAGCCCGGACACCTCCTTTCGCCCCCAGCATTTT
CASSPDTSFRPQHF
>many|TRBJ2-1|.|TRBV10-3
TGTGCCATCAGTTTGGACAGAGAGCAGTTCTTC
CAISLDREQFF
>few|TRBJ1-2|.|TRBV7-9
TGTGCCAGCAGTCAGGGGGGCTACACCTTC
CASSQGGYTF
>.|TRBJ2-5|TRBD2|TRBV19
TGTGCCAGTAGTACGCGGGGGGCCTCAGAGACCCAGTACTTC
CASSTRGASETQYF
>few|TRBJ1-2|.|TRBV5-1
TGCGCCAGCAGTAAAGGCCGCGAGAGCTATGGCTACACCTTC
CASSKGRESYGYTF
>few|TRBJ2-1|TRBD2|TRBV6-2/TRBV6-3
TGTGCCAGCAGCCCCAGGACTAGCGGGAGCCGCAATGAGCAGTTCTTC
CASSPRTSGSRNEQFF
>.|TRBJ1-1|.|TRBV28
TGTGCCAGCAGTTTACGTCCAGGGTACGGGACTGAAGCTTTCTTT
CASSLRPGYGTEAFF
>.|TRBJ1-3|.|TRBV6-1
TGTGCCAGCAGCCGAAGGGTGGACAGTTCTGGAAACACCATATATTTT
CASSRRVDSSGNTIYF
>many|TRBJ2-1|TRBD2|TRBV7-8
TGTGCCAGTGCTCGGGCGGGAGTGACCAATGAGCAGTTCTTC
CASARAGVTNEQFF
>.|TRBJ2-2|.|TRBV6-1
TGTGCCAGCAGTGCGCAGGGAGGAACCGGGGAGCTGTTTTTT
CASSAQGGTGELFF
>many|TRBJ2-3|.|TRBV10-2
TGCGCCAGCATCGCTAGCGACACAGATACGCAGTATTTT
CASIASDTDTQYF
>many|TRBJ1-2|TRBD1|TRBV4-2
TGTGCCAGCAGCCGAACTCCGGGACAGGGGGCATATGGCTACACCTTC
CASSRTPGQGAYGYTF
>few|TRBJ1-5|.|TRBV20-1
TGCAGTGCTGGAGGGGGGACGGCAGGGAGCAATCAGCCCCAGCATTTT
CSAGGGTAGSNQPQHF
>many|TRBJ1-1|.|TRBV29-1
TGCAGCGTTGATGAGGGGGTAGAAGCTTTCTTT
CSVDEGVEAFF
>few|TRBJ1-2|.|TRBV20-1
TGCAGTGCTCCCGGCAGCTATGGCTACACCTTC
CSAPGSYGYTF
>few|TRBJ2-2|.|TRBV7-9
TGTGCCAGCAGCTCACTCGACAGCTCGAACACCGGGGAGCTGTTTTTT
CASSSLDSSNTGELFF
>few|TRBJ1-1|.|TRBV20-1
TGCAGTGCTAGATCTCCGAACACTGAAGCTTTCTTT
CSARSPNTEAFF
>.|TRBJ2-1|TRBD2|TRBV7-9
TGTGCCAGCAGCTTTAGCGGGAGGGGATACAATGAGCAGTTCTTC
CASSFSGRGYNEQFF
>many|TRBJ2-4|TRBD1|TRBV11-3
TGTGCCAGCAGCTTAAATTCCGGGACAGCTAAAAACATTCAGTACTTC
CASSLNSGTAKNIQYF
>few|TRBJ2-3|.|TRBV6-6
TGTGCCAGCAGCCTCCCGACTAGATCATTCGGCACAGATACGCAGTATTTT
CASSLPTRSFGTDTQYF
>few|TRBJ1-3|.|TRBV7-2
TGTGCCAGCAGCCAAATGACAGCGCCTGGAAACACCATATATTTT
CASSQMTAPGNTIYF
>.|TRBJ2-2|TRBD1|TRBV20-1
TGCAGTGCTAGAGATCTAGGGGGCCCCTCGGGTACCGGGGAGCTGTTTTTT
CSARDLGGPSGTGELFF
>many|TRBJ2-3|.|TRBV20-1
TGCAGCAGGGACTTTGGGACAGATACGCAGTATTTT
CSRDFGTDTQYF
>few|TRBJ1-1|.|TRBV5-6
TGTGCCAGCACCTCCCTCGGCATAATGAACACTGAAGCTTTCTTT
CASTSLGIMNTEAFF
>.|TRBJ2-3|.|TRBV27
TGTGCCAGCGGTTCTTTGGCAGCGGTGAGCACAGATACGCAGTATTTT
CASGSLAAVSTDTQYF
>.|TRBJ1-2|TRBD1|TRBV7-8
TGTGCCAGCAGCCGGGACAGAGCTAACTATGGCTACACCTTC
CASSRDRANYGYTF
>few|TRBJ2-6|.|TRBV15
TGTGCCACCAGCAGAGGGGGTGTGTCTGGGGCCAACGTCCTGACTTTC
CATSRGGVSGANVLTF
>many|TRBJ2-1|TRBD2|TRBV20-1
TGCAGTGCTAGGGCCGATGGGAGGGACTACAATGAGCAGTTCTTC
CSARADGRDYNEQFF
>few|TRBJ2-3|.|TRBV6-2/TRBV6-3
TGTGCCAGCAGTTACCGGGGGTCGCGAGGAAAACTCACAGATACGCAGTATTTT
CASSYRGSRGKLTDTQYF
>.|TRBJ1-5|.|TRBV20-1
TGCAGTGCTAGGGCTAATACCGGGGCCAATCAGCCCCAGCATTTT
CSARANTGANQPQHF
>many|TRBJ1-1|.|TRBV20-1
TGCAGTGCGGAGACGACAGGGAACACTGAAGCTTTCTTT
CSAETTGNTEAFF
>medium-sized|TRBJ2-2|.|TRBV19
TGTGCCAGTAGTAGACAGGTGGTCACCGGGGAGCTGTTTTTT
CASSRQVVTGELFF
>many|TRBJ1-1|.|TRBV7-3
TGTGCCAGCAGCTCGAGGGCCCGGGGCCGGCAGGGTGAAGCTTTCTTT
CASSSRARGRQGEAFF
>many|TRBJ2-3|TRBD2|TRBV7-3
TGTGCCAGCTCGATAGCGGGGGCGTCGGATACGCAGTATTTT
CASSIAGASDTQYF
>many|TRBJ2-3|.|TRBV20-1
TGCAGTGTAGGGGGAACAGGGCAGGCAGATACGCAGTATTTT
CSVGGTGQADTQYF
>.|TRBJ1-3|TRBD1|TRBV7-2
TGTGCCAGCAGCTTGGGCGGGACAGGGCTCACGAGTTCTGGAAACACCATATATTTT
CASSLGGTGLTSSGNTIYF
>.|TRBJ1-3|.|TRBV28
TGTGCCAGCAGTTTAGCAGGATTCGGCTCTGGAAACACCATATATTTT
CASSLAGFGSGNTIYF
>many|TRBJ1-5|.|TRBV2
TGTGCCAGCAGTCTCGAGGGGGGAGGGGGCAATCAGCCCCAGCATTTT
CASSLEGGGGNQPQHF
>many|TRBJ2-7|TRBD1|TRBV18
TGTGCCAGCTCACCGCGCGCGGACAGGGGACCCTACGAGCAGTACTTC
CASSPRADRGPYEQYF